The next 6 T cell receptor beta chains were all read from a single sample in a study of CD8 T cells in Susac syndrome. Random hexamers primed reverse transcription of roughly 0.5 to 1 ug RNA. TCRdb ran MiXCR on the immunoSEQ multiplex PCR reads and lists one entry per CDR3 protein. The sample yields roughly 150,000 distinct CDR3 sequences, roughly 95% seen once. Sequenced input: CD8+ T cells from PBMCs. All receptors come from a human donor with multiple sclerosis.

The chain carries TRBV7-9 and TRBJ2-3; D remains unclear. CDR3 length: 12 amino acids. V was shortened by 5 bases and J by 2 bases, with 5 bases between the two germline ends. Germline values: CDR1 SEHNR, CDR2 FQNEAQ (reference sequence). The CDR3 DNA reads as TGTGCCAGCAGCCAGAACACAGATACGCAGTATTTT. It translates to CASSQNTDTQYF.

The V and J genes are TRBV4-1 and TRBJ2-4; D gene ambiguous. Trimming cost V 4 bases and J 0 bases, with 10 bases left between them. Germline lookup yields CDR1 MGHRA and CDR2 YSYEKL. The CDR3 consists of 15 residues. In DNA form, the CDR3 reads TGCGCCAGCAGCCCGGCGGCCGTAGCCAAAAACATTCAGTACTTC. As protein: CASSPAAVAKNIQYF.

The chain is built from TRBV6-1 and TRBJ2-1, with 8 bases aligning to TRBD2. CDR3 length: 13 amino acids. V was pared by 9 bases and J by 6 bases, with 7 bases of the junction left unmatched. The germline V gene encodes CDR1 MNHNS and CDR2 SASEGT. This CDR3 is CASKAGEANEQFF. The CDR3 coding sequence is TGTGCCAGTAAAGCGGGGGAGGCCAATGAGCAGTTCTTC.

This sequence joins TRBV6-5 and TRBJ2-5; a possible D gene is TRBD2 (5 bases). V dropped 11 bases and J dropped 5 bases, with 24 bases sitting between them. This CDR3 is built from 15 residues. Per germline, CDR1 MNHEY and CDR2 SVGAGI. CDR3 coding DNA: TGTGCCTCGGGAAGGGCGGAGAAACAAGACGAGACCCAGTACTTC. As protein: CASGRAEKQDETQYF.

The rearrangement joins TRBV29-1 to TRBJ1-2; TRBD1 aligns across 7 bases. With 6 bases clipped from V and 0 bases from J, the junction kept 4 bases outside the gene matches. Germline CDR1 SQVTM, CDR2 ANQGSEA. The CDR3 loop spans 13 amino acids. CDR3 protein: CSVAGGSNYGYTF. The DNA of the CDR3 is TGCAGCGTAGCAGGGGGGTCTAACTATGGCTACACCTTC.

The chain combines TRBV19 with TRBJ1-6, with no clear D. Germline CDR1 is LNHDA and CDR2 is SQIVND (reference sequence). Trimming removed 5 bases at V and 8 bases at J, with 13 bases between. CDR3 length equals 14 residues. CDR3 DNA: TGTGCCAGTAGTTTTTCCTACGGGGATTCACCCCTCCACTTT. Its protein product is CASSFSYGDSPLHF. Full variable domain (outside the CDR3, taken from reference TRBV19 and TRBJ1-6): DGGITQSPKYLFRKEGQNVTLSCEQNLNHDAMYWYRQDPGQGLRLIYYSQIVNDFQKGDIAEGYSVSREKKESFPLTVTSAQKNPTAFYLCASSFSYGDSPLHFGNGTRLTVT.